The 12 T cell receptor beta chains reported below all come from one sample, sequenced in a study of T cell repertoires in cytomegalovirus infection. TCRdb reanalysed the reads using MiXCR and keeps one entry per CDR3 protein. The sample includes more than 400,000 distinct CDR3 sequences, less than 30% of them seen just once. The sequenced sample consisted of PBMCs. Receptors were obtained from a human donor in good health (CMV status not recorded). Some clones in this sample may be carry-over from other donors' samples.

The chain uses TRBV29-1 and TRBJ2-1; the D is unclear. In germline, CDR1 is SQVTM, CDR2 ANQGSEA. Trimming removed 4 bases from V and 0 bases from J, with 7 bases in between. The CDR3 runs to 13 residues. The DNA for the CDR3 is TGCAGCGTTGCTGAAAGCTCCTACAATGAGCAGTTCTTC. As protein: CSVAESSYNEQFF.

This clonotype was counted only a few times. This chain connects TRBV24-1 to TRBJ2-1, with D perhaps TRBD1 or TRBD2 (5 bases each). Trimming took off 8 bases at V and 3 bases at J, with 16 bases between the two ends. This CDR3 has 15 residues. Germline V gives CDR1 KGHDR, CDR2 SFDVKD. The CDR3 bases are TGTGCCACCAAAGGAGGTCGGGGCCTCTACAATGAGCAGTTCTTC. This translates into CATKGGRGLYNEQFF.

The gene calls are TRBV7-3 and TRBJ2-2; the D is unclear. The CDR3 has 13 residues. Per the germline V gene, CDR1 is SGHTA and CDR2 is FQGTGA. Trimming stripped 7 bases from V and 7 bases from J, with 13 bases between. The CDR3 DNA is TGTGCCAGCACACCCAGGATCGGCGGGGAGCTGTTTTTT. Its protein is CASTPRIGGELFF. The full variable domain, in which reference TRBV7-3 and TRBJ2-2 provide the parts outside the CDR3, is GAGVSQTPSNKVTEKGKYVELRCDPISGHTALYWYRQSLGQGPEFLIYFQGTGAADDSGLPNDRFFAVRPEGSVSTLKIQRTERGDSAVYLCASTPRIGGELFFGEGSRLTVL.

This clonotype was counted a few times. The DNA of the CDR3 is TGTGCCAGCAGTTGGACAGGGTGGTTCTCTGGCTACACCTTC. Translated, it gives CASSWTGWFSGYTF. The V gene is TRBV12-3 or TRBV12-4, the J gene TRBJ1-2; TRBD1 aligns across 8 bases. The CDR3 runs 14 residues. The junction had 8 bases not matched to a gene; V was cut back by 4 bases and J by 7 bases.

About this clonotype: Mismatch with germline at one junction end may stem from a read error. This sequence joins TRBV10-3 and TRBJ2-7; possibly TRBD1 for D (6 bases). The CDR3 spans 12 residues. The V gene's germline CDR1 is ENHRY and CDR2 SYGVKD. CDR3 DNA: TGTGCCATCAGTGAGTCTTTGGGGACACAACTTTTC. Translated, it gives CAISESLGTQLF.

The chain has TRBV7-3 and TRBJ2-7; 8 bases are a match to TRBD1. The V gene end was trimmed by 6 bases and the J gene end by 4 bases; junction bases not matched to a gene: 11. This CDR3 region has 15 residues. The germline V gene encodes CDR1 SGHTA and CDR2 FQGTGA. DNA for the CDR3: TGTGCCAGCAGTTCACCGGGACAGGTACCTTACGAGCAGTACTTC. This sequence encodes CASSSPGQVPYEQYF.

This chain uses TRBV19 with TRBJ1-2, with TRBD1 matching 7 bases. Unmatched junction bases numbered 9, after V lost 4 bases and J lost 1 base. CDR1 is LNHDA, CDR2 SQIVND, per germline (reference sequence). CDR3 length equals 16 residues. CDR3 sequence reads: CASSTYVDRNNYGYTF. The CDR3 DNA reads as TGTGCCAGTAGTACTTATGTGGACAGGAATAACTATGGCTACACCTTC.

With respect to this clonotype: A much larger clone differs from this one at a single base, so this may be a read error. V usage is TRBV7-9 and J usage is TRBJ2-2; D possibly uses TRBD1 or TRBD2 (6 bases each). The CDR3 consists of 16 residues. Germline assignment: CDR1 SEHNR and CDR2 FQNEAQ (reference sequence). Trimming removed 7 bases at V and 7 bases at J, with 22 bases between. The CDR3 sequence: CASTLIGGTDIGELFF. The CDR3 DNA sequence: TGTGCCAGCACCCTCATAGGGGGGACCGACATCGGGGAGCTGTTTTTT.

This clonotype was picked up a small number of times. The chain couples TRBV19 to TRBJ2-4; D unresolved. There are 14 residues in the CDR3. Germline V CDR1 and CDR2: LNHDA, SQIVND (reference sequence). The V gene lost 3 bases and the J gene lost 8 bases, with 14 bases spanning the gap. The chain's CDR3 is CASSIKRYEDIQYF. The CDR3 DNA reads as TGTGCCAGTAGTATTAAAAGGTACGAGGACATTCAGTACTTC. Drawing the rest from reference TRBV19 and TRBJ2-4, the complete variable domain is DGGITQSPKYLFRKEGQNVTLSCEQNLNHDAMYWYRQDPGQGLRLIYYSQIVNDFQKGDIAEGYSVSREKKESFPLTVTSAQKNPTAFYLCASSIKRYEDIQYFGAGTRLSVL.

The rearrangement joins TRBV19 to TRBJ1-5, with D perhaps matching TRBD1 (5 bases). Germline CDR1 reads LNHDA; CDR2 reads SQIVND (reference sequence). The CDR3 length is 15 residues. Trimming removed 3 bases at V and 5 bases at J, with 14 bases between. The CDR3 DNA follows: TGTGCCAGTAGTATGATCCGGGACGGGTATCAGCCCCAGCATTTT. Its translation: CASSMIRDGYQPQHF.

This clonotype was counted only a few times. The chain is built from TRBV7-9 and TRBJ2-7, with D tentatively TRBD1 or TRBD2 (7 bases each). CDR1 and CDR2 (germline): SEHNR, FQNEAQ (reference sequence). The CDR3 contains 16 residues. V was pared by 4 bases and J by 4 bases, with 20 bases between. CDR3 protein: CASSSVEGQREYEQYV. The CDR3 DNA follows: TGTGCCAGCAGCTCAGTGGAGGGACAGCGGGAATACGAGCAGTACGTC.

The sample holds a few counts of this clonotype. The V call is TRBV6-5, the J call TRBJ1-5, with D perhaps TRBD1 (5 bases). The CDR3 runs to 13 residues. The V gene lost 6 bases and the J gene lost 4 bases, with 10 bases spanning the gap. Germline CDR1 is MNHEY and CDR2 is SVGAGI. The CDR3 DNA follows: TGTGCCAGCAGACAAGACAGAAATCAGCCCCAGCATTTT. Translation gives CASRQDRNQPQHF.